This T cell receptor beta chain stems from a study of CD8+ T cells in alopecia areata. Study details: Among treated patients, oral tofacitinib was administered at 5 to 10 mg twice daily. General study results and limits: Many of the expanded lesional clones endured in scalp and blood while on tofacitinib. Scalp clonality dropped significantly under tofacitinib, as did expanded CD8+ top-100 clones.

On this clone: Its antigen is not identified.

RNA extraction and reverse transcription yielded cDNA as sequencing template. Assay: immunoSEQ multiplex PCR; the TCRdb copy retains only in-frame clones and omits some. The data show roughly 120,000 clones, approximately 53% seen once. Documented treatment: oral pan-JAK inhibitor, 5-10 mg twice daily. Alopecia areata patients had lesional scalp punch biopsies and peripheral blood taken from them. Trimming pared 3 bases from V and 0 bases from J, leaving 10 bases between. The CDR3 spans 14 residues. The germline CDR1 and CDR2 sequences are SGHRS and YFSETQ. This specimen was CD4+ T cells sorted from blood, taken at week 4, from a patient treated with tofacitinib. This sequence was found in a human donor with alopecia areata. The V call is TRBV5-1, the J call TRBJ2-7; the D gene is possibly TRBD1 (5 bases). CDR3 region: CASSWGRSSYEQYF. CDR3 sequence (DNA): TGCGCCAGCAGCTGGGGCAGGAGCTCCTACGAGCAGTACTTC.